Included here is one TCR beta chain sequence, with context. Its antigen remains unknown. This CDR3 is 22 amino acids long. Trimming cost V 6 bases and J 6 bases, with 37 bases left between them. CDR1 and CDR2 from the germline V gene are SGHRS and YFSETQ. This specimen belongs to a study of shared clonotypes between healthy human individuals. The study, taken as a whole, reports: The rarefaction results pointed to incomplete sorted-subset sequencing despite large depth. Sharing across four donors was highest in naive CD4 (roughly 5%) and lowest in memory CD8 (roughly 0.4%).

TCRdb's copy holds only in-frame clones and misses some; the assay was immunoSEQ multiplex PCR. Seen here are around 2.5 million clones, over 85% observed once, and the top ten hold around 0.37%. Sequencing was done on a sample of naive CD4+ T cells from PBMCs. Subset in this sample: CD45RA+ positively selected. The chain links TRBV5-1 to TRBJ2-6; D is perhaps TRBD1 (7 bases). This clonotype originated in a man younger than 35 in good health. Some clones in this sample may be carry-over from other donors' samples. The CDR3 region is CASILLPFVEGALIGEANVLTF. The DNA of the CDR3 is TGCGCCAGCATCCTTCTTCCGTTCGTGGAGGGGGCGCTTATAGGTGAGGCCAACGTCCTGACTTTC.